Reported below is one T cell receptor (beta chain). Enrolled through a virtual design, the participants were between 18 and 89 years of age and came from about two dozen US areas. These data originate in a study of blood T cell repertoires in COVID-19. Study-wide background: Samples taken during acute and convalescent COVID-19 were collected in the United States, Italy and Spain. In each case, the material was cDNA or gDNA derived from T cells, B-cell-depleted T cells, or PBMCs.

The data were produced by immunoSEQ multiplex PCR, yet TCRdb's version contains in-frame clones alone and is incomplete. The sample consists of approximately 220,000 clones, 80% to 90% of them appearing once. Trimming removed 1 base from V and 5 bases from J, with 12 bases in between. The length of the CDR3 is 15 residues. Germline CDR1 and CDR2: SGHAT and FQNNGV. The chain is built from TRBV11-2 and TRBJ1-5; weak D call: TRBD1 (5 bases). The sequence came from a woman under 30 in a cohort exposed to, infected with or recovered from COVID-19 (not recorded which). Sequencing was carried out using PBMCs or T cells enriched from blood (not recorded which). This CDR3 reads CASSLGGGIYQPQHF. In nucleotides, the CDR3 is TGTGCCAGCAGCTTAGGGGGGGGGATTTATCAGCCCCAGCATTTT.